This TCR beta chain was sequenced in a study of T cell responses to AZD1222 COVID-19 vaccine. Only one count was recorded for this clone. The target antigen is unknown. This table comes from immunoSEQ multiplex PCR, and its TCRdb copy is limited to in-frame clones, with some not included. The table records about 220,000 clones, about 93% of them present only once. The study's findings and limits: In the spike-specific TCR repertoire, nearly half reportedly target unmutated variant regions. It should be noted that donors were predominantly white British and more often female, and clonal diversity was possibly underestimated.

The CDR3 totals 15 residues. V was pared by 5 bases and J by 0 bases, with 3 bases of the junction left unmatched. Looked up from germline, CDR1 is SGHNT and CDR2 is YENEEA. The clonotype comes from an adult in good health. The material was peripheral blood, obtained on day 0 of MenACWY control vaccination. The chain joins TRBV11-3 to TRBJ2-1, with TRBD1 matching over 8 bases. The CDR3: CASSPGQGSYNEQFF. CDR3 DNA sequence: TGTGCCAGCAGCCCCGGACAGGGCTCCTACAATGAGCAGTTCTTC. Combining the CDR3 with reference TRBV11-3 and TRBJ2-1 gives the whole variable domain EAGVVQSPRYKIIEKKQPVAFWCNPISGHNTLYWYLQNLGQGPELLIRYENEEAVDDSQLPKDRFSAERLKGVDSTLKIQPAELGDSAVYLCASSPGQGSYNEQFFGPGTRLTVL.